Below are 10 T cell receptor beta chains sequenced from a single sample in a study of cytomegalovirus exposure and HLA in healthy donors. PCR used 60 Vbeta primers and 13 Jbeta primers. Assay: immunoSEQ multiplex PCR; the TCRdb copy retains only in-frame clones and omits some. The sample has about 96,000 clones, 65% to 85% seen once. Sequenced material: PBMCs. The receptors derive from a female donor in good health and CMV-seropositive.

The chain links TRBV7-6 to TRBJ2-1; 7 bases line up with TRBD1. The CDR3 consists of 14 residues. Germline loops: CDR1 SGHVS, CDR2 FNYEAQ. Trimming cost V 3 bases and J 9 bases; bases outside gene matches: 8. Here the CDR3 DNA reads TGTGCCAGCAGCTTGGACAGGCCTTGGGGTGAGCAGTTCTTC. As protein: CASSLDRPWGEQFF.

This chain joins TRBV30 and TRBJ2-3, with 10 bases aligning to TRBD2. Germline assignment: CDR1 GTSNPN and CDR2 SVGIG (reference sequence). This CDR3 has 15 residues. The J segment lost 5 bases and the V segment lost 1 base, leaving 6 bases of the junction unmatched. In nucleotides, the CDR3 is TGTGCCTGGAGTGGCCCTAGCGGGGGTGTAGATACGCAGTATTTT. This translates into CAWSGPSGGVDTQYF.

The rearrangement joins TRBV28 to TRBJ2-1; TRBD2 is a possible D gene (5 bases). The V end was cut by 6 bases, the J end by 1 base, with 10 bases between. Germline V CDR1 and CDR2: MDHEN, SYDVKM. CDR3 length equals 14 residues. In nucleotides, the CDR3 is TGTGCCAGCAGCCAAATAGCGTCCTACAATGAGCAGTTCTTC. Translating gives CASSQIASYNEQFF.

The rearrangement uses TRBV4-1 and TRBJ2-7; a possible D gene is TRBD1 (5 bases). With 0 bases removed from V and 3 bases from J, the gap between germline ends came to 24 bases. Germline assignment: CDR1 MGHRA and CDR2 YSYEKL. The CDR3 runs 19 residues. CDR3 nucleotides: TGCGCCAGCAGCCAAGATCCGTTGGGTATGAAACAGGAACTCTACGAGCAGTACTTC. It codes for CASSQDPLGMKQELYEQYF.

The V call is TRBV5-1, the J call TRBJ1-4; perhaps TRBD1 as D (6 bases). Germline V CDR1 and CDR2: SGHRS, YFSETQ. With 4 bases removed from V and 7 bases from J, the gap between germline ends came to 17 bases. This CDR3 contains 15 residues. The DNA of the CDR3 is TGCGCCAGCAGCCAGCAGCCAGGGGAAGGTGAAAAACTGTTTTTT. It translates to CASSQQPGEGEKLFF.

The gene calls are TRBV4-1 and TRBJ2-3; D unclear. V was pared by 4 bases and J by 2 bases, with 7 bases between. Looked up from germline, CDR1 is MGHRA and CDR2 is YSYEKL. The CDR3 spans 13 residues. The CDR3 region has the DNA TGCGCCAGCAGCCCCCGCGCCACAGATACGCAGTATTTT. Its translation is CASSPRATDTQYF.

The V and J genes are TRBV7-2 and TRBJ2-3, with D tentatively TRBD2 (6 bases). This CDR3 contains 16 residues. V was shortened by 2 bases and J by 0 bases, with 12 bases between the two germline ends. The V gene's germline CDR1 is SGHTA and CDR2 FQGNSA. The DNA of the CDR3 is TGTGCCAGCAGCTTAATAGGGGACTTTAGCACAGATACGCAGTATTTT. Translating it yields CASSLIGDFSTDTQYF.

The chain recombines TRBV28 with TRBJ2-7; 8 bases map to TRBD1. With 10 bases clipped from V and 5 bases from J, the junction kept 7 bases outside the gene matches. Germline V gene data show CDR1 as MDHEN and CDR2 as SYDVKM. The CDR3 is 12 residues long. The CDR3 loop is CATSNRGNEQYF. For the CDR3, the DNA is TGTGCCACCTCAAACAGGGGGAACGAGCAGTACTTC.

The V and J genes are TRBV28 and TRBJ2-7; D is perhaps TRBD1 (5 bases). V lost 7 bases and J lost 5, with 18 bases in between. The CDR3 totals 14 residues. CDR1 and CDR2 (germline): MDHEN, SYDVKM. CDR3 residues: CASNGGRVIHEQYF. The DNA of the CDR3 is TGTGCCAGCAACGGCGGCAGGGTAATACACGAGCAGTACTTC. Supplemented by reference TRBV28 and TRBJ2-7, the full variable domain reads DVKVTQSSRYLVKRTGEKVFLECVQDMDHENMFWYRQDPGLGLRLIYFSYDVKMKEKGDIPEGYSVSREKKERFSLILESASTNQTSMYLCASNGGRVIHEQYFGPGTRLTVT.

This rearrangement joins TRBV25-1 to TRBJ1-5; 7 bases fit TRBD1. The V and J ends lost 2 bases and 2 bases, in that order; junction bases with no gene match: 0. This CDR3 has 14 amino acids. Germline assignment: CDR1 MGHDK and CDR2 SYGVNS. DNA of the CDR3: TGTGCCAGCAGTGAAGGGACAGGCAATCAGCCCCAGCATTTT. It translates to CASSEGTGNQPQHF.